This T cell receptor beta chain was identified in a study of blood T cell repertoires in COVID-19 (dated by TCRdb to 2020 to 2021). The study in broad terms: Collaborator samples came from the United States, Italy and Spain and covered acute and convalescent phases of COVID-19. The material from the prospective study consisted of cDNA or gDNA derived from T cells, B-cell-depleted T cells, or PBMCs. Deeply sampled blood TCRbeta repertoires from subjects exposed to, actively infected with, or recovered from COVID-19 were included in the dataset. The repertoires were released in a freely available public database intended as a resource for research on the immune response to SARS-CoV-2. Samples came from the ongoing ImmuneRACE study (first 160 participants) plus 1,254 subjects from 6 global collaborators. A de-identified subject ID, COVID-19 status, age in years and sex were almost always included in the sample metadata. HLA class I and class II types, where available, came from metadata supplied by the sample provider rather than from assay-based typing.

General study outcomes and caveats: How much clinical and demographic metadata was included differed by source and by participant, and the metadata was provided uncurated.

Trimming costs V 4 bases and J 7 bases, and their ends lie 17 bases apart. The CDR3 contains 14 residues, cysteine and phenylalanine counted. The entry retains the CDR3 DNA only, 42 bases that are in frame from base 1. According to the germline V gene, CDR1 reads SGHDT and CDR2 reads YYEEEE. Collaborating institutions collected whole blood in K2EDTA tubes following their own protocols. Collaborator samples were shipped for TCRbeta analysis as frozen whole blood, isolated PBMCs, or DNA extracted from either sample type. Points on this clone: Its antigen remains undetermined. Qualities for individual bases were not recorded, and no much larger clone is one base off.

The immunoSEQ Assay, a bias-controlled multiplex PCR, was used to amplify TCRbeta CDR3 regions from genomic DNA. The study's own analysis went as follows. Nucleated cell counts per sample were estimated from amplification of reference gene primers within the assay. Sequence reads were collapsed and filtered to measure the absolute abundance of every unique TCRbeta CDR3 rearrangement. For each sample, productive Simpson clonality was calculated as the square root of Simpson's diversity index across productive rearrangements. Held by TCRdb, this immuneACCESS table contains in-frame sequences only and omits some clones. Under half of the omission traces to an unresolved V gene where checked; the cause of the rest is unknown. The V and J calls and clone size come from that table; D and trimming were worked out from the DNA. The sample contains fewer than 500,000 clones, 86% of them found a single time. The top ten clonotypes cover 1.4% of the sample.

The rearrangement joined TRBV5-6 to TRBJ1-2, with the D gene not clear enough to name. The source of this sequence is a woman under 40 with active or convalescent COVID-19. The sequenced material came from peripheral blood. Here the CDR3 is given as CASSPPGTLLGYTF. The nucleotides read TGTGCCAGCAGCCCGCCGGGAACCCTCCTTGGCTACACCTTC.